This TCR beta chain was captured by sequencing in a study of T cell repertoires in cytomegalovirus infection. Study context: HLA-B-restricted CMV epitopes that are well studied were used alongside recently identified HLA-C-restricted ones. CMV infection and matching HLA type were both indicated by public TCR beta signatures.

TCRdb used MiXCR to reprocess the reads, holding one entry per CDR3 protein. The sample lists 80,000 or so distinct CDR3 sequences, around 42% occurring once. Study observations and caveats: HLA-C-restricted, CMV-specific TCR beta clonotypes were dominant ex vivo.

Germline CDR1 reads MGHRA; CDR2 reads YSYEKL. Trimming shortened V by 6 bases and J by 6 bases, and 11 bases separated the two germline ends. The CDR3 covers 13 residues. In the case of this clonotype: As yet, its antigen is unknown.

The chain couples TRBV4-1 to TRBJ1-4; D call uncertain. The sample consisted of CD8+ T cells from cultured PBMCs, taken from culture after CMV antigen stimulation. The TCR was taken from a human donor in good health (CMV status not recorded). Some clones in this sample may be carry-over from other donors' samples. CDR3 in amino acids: CASSPVEDEKLFF. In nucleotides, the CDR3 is TGCGCCAGCAGTCCTGTAGAGGATGAAAAACTGTTTTTT.